The T cell receptor beta chain described here comes from a study of blood T cell repertoires in COVID-19. Study overall: The samples span acute and convalescent COVID-19 from the United States, Italy and Spain.

Profiled with immunoSEQ multiplex PCR; TCRdb holds only in-frame clones, not every one. The table lists almost 350,000 clones, more than 70% of them singletons. Those who participated ranged in age from roughly 18 to 89 years and resided in about two dozen US areas. Sequences were obtained from PBMCs or T cells enriched from blood (not recorded which). The sequence derives from a woman in her thirties who had been exposed to COVID-19.

CDR3 loop: CASLPSPGQMNTEAFF. In DNA form, the CDR3 reads TGTGCCAGCCTTCCCTCCCCGGGACAGATGAACACTGAAGCTTTCTTT. The chain joins TRBV27 to TRBJ1-1; 7 nucleotides align to TRBD1. This CDR3 contains 16 residues. Trimming took 8 bases from V and 0 from J; bases not matched to a gene: 12. Germline CDR1 reads MNHEY; CDR2 reads SMNVEV (reference sequence).